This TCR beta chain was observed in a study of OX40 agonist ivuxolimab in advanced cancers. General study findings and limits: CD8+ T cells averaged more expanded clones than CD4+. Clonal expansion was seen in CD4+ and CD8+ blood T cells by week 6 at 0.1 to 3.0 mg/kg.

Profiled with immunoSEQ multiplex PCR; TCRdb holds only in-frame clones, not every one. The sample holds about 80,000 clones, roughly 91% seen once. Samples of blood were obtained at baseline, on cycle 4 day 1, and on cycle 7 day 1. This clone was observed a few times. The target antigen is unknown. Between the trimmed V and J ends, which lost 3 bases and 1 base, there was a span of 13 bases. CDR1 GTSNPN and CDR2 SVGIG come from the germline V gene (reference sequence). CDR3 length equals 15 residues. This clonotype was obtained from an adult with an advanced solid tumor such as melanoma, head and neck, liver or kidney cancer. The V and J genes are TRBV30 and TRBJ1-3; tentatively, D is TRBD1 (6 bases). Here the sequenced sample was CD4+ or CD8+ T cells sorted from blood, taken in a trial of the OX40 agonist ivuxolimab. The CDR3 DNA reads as TGTGCCTGGAGAAAGTGGGGGGCTTCTGGAAACACCATATATTTT. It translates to CAWRKWGASGNTIYF.